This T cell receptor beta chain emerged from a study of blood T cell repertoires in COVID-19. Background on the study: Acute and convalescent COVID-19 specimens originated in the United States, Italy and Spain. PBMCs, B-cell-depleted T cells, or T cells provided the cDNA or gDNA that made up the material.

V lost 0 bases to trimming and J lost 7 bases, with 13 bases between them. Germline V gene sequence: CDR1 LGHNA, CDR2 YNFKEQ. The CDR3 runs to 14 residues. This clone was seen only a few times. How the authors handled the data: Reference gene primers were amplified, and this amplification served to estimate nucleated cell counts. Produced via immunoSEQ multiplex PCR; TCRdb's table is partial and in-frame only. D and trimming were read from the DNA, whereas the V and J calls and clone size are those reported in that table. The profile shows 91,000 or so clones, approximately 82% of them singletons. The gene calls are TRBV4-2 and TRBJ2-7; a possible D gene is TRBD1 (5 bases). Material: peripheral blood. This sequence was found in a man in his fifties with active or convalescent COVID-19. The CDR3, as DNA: TGTGCCAGCAGCCAAGATCCGAGCTCAGGGGAGCAGTACTTC. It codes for CASSQDPSSGEQYF.